A selection of T cell receptor beta chains follows, all from one sample in a study of technical replicates of blood from a handful of donors. The table came from immunoSEQ multiplex PCR; TCRdb's copy has only in-frame clones and leaves some out. The profile covers 55,000 to 75,000 clones, with around 88% appearing a single time and approximately 5.4% taken by the ten largest. The source material was PBMCs. Receptors were obtained from a human donor in good health. Some clones in this sample may be carry-over from other donors' samples. Both conserved end residues are part of each CDR3. Each record gives: J gene, D gene, V gene, clone size, CDR3 DNA, CDR3 protein. A D gene is named only where the DNA matches it firmly. Expanded clones get a size class; other rows say once, few or many, or leave the size out.

j_gene: TRBJ2-7; d_gene: TRBD1; v_gene: TRBV6-5; abundance: NA; CDR3nt: TGTGCCAGCATCACCGGGACAGGAAAAGGGGGCGAGCAGTACTTC; CDR3aa: CASITGTGKGGEQYF
j_gene: TRBJ2-5; d_gene: NA; v_gene: TRBV14; abundance: few; CDR3nt: TGTGCCAGCAGCCAAGACAGGGGTTATCGAGAGACCCAGTACTTC; CDR3aa: CASSQDRGYRETQYF
j_gene: TRBJ2-2; d_gene: TRBD2; v_gene: TRBV2; abundance: NA; CDR3nt: TGTGCCAGTTCGGCCGGGAGGGCTTATGGCGGGGAGCTGTTTTTT; CDR3aa: CASSAGRAYGGELFF
j_gene: TRBJ1-2; d_gene: TRBD1; v_gene: TRBV6-1; abundance: NA; CDR3nt: TGTGCGAGCCAGGGGGTGTATGGCTACACCTTC; CDR3aa: CASQGVYGYTF
j_gene: TRBJ1-6; d_gene: TRBD1; v_gene: TRBV4-3; abundance: NA; CDR3nt: TGCGCCAGCAGCCAAGATAGTGAGGGACAGGCTGGGGCCCTCCACTTT; CDR3aa: CASSQDSEGQAGALHF
j_gene: TRBJ2-1; d_gene: TRBD1; v_gene: TRBV7-2; abundance: NA; CDR3nt: TGTGCCAGCAGCAAAACAGGGGGCCTTACCAATGAGCAGTTCTTC; CDR3aa: CASSKTGGLTNEQFF
j_gene: TRBJ2-3; d_gene: NA; v_gene: TRBV4-1; abundance: once; CDR3nt: TGCGCCAGCAGGGCAGGGTTTAGAGATACGCAGTATTTT; CDR3aa: CASRAGFRDTQYF
j_gene: TRBJ2-7; d_gene: NA; v_gene: TRBV21-1; abundance: NA; CDR3nt: TGTGCCACCGGACCAAACCCTCAGCAGGGGTGCTACGAGCAGTACTTC; CDR3aa: CATGPNPQQGCYEQYF
j_gene: TRBJ1-3; d_gene: TRBD1; v_gene: TRBV7-9; abundance: NA; CDR3nt: TGTGCCAGCAGCGACCGGGACAGGGGTGAAGGAAACACCATATATTTT; CDR3aa: CASSDRDRGEGNTIYF
j_gene: TRBJ1-6; d_gene: NA; v_gene: TRBV27; abundance: NA; CDR3nt: TGTGCCAGCCGCCAGGCAGGGAATTCACCCCTCCACTTT; CDR3aa: CASRQAGNSPLHF
j_gene: TRBJ2-7; d_gene: TRBD1; v_gene: TRBV4-1; abundance: NA; CDR3nt: TGCGCCAGCAGCCAGGACAGGACCTACGAGCAGTACTTC; CDR3aa: CASSQDRTYEQYF
j_gene: TRBJ2-7; d_gene: TRBD1; v_gene: TRBV7-8; abundance: NA; CDR3nt: TGTGCCAGCAGCTTAGCCGACAGGGGGTACGAGCAGTACTTC; CDR3aa: CASSLADRGYEQYF
j_gene: TRBJ2-7; d_gene: TRBD2; v_gene: TRBV5-1; abundance: NA; CDR3nt: TGCGCCAGCAGCTTGGATGCGGGAGGGAGCTCCTACGAGCAGTACTTC; CDR3aa: CASSLDAGGSSYEQYF
j_gene: TRBJ1-1; d_gene: NA; v_gene: TRBV7-8; abundance: NA; CDR3nt: TGTGCCAGCAGCCCCGAGCTGAACACTGAAGCTTTCTTT; CDR3aa: CASSPELNTEAFF
j_gene: TRBJ1-5; d_gene: NA; v_gene: TRBV7-2; abundance: NA; CDR3nt: TGTGCCAGCAGCTTATTAGGGGCGGTGGAACAGCCCCAGCATTTT; CDR3aa: CASSLLGAVEQPQHF
j_gene: TRBJ1-1; d_gene: TRBD1; v_gene: TRBV29-1; abundance: NA; CDR3nt: TGCAGCGCCATAGGCACAGGGGACACTGAAGCTTTCTTT; CDR3aa: CSAIGTGDTEAFF
j_gene: TRBJ2-7; d_gene: TRBD1; v_gene: TRBV11-3; abundance: NA; CDR3nt: TGTGCCAGCAGCAGACACGGGACAGTCCTCGATCCGACTCACTACGAGCAGTACTTC; CDR3aa: CASSRHGTVLDPTHYEQYF
j_gene: TRBJ1-3; d_gene: TRBD1; v_gene: TRBV6-5; abundance: NA; CDR3nt: TGTGCCAGCAGTCGACAGGGTGCTGGAAACACCATATATTTT; CDR3aa: CASSRQGAGNTIYF
j_gene: TRBJ1-1; d_gene: TRBD1; v_gene: TRBV18; abundance: NA; CDR3nt: TGTGCCAGCTCACCTGAGACAGGGGGCACTGAAGCTTTCTTT; CDR3aa: CASSPETGGTEAFF
j_gene: TRBJ2-5; d_gene: TRBD2; v_gene: TRBV5-1; abundance: NA; CDR3nt: TGCGCCAGCAGCCCCGGGACTAGCGGTTTAGAGACCCAGTACTTC; CDR3aa: CASSPGTSGLETQYF
j_gene: TRBJ2-1; d_gene: TRBD2; v_gene: TRBV5-1; abundance: few; CDR3nt: TGCGCCAGCAGCTTGTCGGGGGGCTACAATGAGCAGTTCTTC; CDR3aa: CASSLSGGYNEQFF
j_gene: TRBJ2-1; d_gene: TRBD2; v_gene: TRBV6-1; abundance: NA; CDR3nt: TGTGCCAGCAGTGGGACTAGCGGGGGTCCTACCTACAATGAGCAGTTCTTC; CDR3aa: CASSGTSGGPTYNEQFF
j_gene: TRBJ2-7; d_gene: NA; v_gene: TRBV4-3; abundance: NA; CDR3nt: TGCGCCAGCAGCCAAGATCAGGCAGGGTTATACGAGCAGTACTTC; CDR3aa: CASSQDQAGLYEQYF
j_gene: TRBJ2-6; d_gene: NA; v_gene: TRBV14; abundance: NA; CDR3nt: TGTGCCAGCAGCCCCTACAGGGCCCCTGGGGCCAACGTCCTGACTTTC; CDR3aa: CASSPYRAPGANVLTF
j_gene: TRBJ1-2; d_gene: NA; v_gene: TRBV19; abundance: NA; CDR3nt: TGTGCCAGTAGTCGTTCCCTACCCTATGGCTACACCTTC; CDR3aa: CASSRSLPYGYTF
j_gene: TRBJ1-1; d_gene: NA; v_gene: TRBV5-6; abundance: NA; CDR3nt: TGTGCCAGCATCCGAAACAGGGTGAGGAACACTGAAGCTTTCTTT; CDR3aa: CASIRNRVRNTEAFF
j_gene: TRBJ2-5; d_gene: TRBD2; v_gene: TRBV10-3; abundance: once; CDR3nt: TGTGCCATCAGTGGGGGAGGGACTAGCGGCCAAGAGACCCAGTACTTC; CDR3aa: CAISGGGTSGQETQYF
j_gene: TRBJ2-7; d_gene: TRBD2; v_gene: TRBV13; abundance: NA; CDR3nt: TGTGCCAGCAGCTCGGGACTAGCGGGATACGAGCAGTACTTC; CDR3aa: CASSSGLAGYEQYF